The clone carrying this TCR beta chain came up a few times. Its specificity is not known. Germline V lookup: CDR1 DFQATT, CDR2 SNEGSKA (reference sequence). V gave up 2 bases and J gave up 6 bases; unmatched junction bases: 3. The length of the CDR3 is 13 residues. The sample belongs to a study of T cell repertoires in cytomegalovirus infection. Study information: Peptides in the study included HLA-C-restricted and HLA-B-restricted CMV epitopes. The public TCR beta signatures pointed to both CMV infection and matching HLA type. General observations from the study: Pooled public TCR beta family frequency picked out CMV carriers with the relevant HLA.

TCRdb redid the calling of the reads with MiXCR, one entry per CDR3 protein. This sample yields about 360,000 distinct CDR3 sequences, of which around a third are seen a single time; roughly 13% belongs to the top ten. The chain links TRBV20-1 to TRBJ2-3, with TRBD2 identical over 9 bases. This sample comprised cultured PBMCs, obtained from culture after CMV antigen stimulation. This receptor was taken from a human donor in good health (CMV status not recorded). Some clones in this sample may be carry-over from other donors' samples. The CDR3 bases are TGCAGTGCTAGATCGAGCGGGAGGGATACGCAGTATTTT. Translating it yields CSARSSGRDTQYF.